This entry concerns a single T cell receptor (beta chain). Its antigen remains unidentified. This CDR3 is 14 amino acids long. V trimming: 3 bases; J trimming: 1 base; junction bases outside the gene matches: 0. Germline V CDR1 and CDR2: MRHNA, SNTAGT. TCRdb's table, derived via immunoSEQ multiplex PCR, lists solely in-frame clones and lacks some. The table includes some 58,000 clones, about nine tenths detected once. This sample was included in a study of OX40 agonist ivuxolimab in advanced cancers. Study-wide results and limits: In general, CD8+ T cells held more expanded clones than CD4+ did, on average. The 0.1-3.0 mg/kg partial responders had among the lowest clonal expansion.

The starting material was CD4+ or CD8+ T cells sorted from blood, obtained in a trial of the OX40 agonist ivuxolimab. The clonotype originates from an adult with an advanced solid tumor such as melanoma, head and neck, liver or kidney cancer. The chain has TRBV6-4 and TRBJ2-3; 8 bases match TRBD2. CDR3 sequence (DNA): TGTGCCAGCAGTGAAGCGGGAGGCACAGATACGCAGTATTTT. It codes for CASSEAGGTDTQYF.